This is a list of T cell receptor beta chains from one sample in a study of blood T cell repertoires in COVID-19. Generated by immunoSEQ multiplex PCR, the TCRdb table keeps only in-frame clones and is missing some. Of over 250,000 clones in the sample, roughly 90% were seen once. The sample was PBMCs or T cells enriched from blood (not recorded which). These receptor sequences come from a man in his 60s who had recovered from COVID-19. The CDR3 runs from the conserved cysteine through the conserved F or W. The D gene is left open where the match is weak. Where a row states a size, it is once, few, many or the class of an expanded clone; other rows omit it.

clone size	D gene	V gene	J gene	CDR3 DNA	CDR3 protein
NA	NA	TRBV18	TRBJ1-4	TGTGCCAGCTCAACCGGGGCTAATGAAAAACTGTTTTTT	CASSTGANEKLFF
few	NA	TRBV30	TRBJ1-2	TGTGCCGGGGTCCTCGGGAGAAGCTACACCTTC	CAGVLGRSYTF
NA	NA	TRBV18	TRBJ2-7	TGTGCCAGCTCACCACAACCAGGACTGGGGTACGAGCAGTACTTC	CASSPQPGLGYEQYF
NA	NA	TRBV7-9	TRBJ2-7	TGTGCCAGCAGCTTTCCTAGCTCCTACGAGCAGTACTTC	CASSFPSSYEQYF
NA	NA	TRBV30	TRBJ1-1	TGTGCCTGGATCTCGGGGTTTGAAGCTTTCTTT	CAWISGFEAFF
NA	TRBD2	TRBV19	TRBJ2-5	TGTGCCAGTAGTCCCAGCGGGGTCCCCACAAGGCAAGAGACCCAGTACTTC	CASSPSGVPTRQETQYF
NA	TRBD2	TRBV18	TRBJ2-5	TGTGCCAGCTCACCACCGGGTAGCGGGAAGGAAGAGACCCAGTACTTC	CASSPPGSGKEETQYF
NA	NA	TRBV4-3	TRBJ1-1	TGCGCCAGCAGCCAAGATAAAATCACTGAAGCTTTCTTT	CASSQDKITEAFF
NA	NA	TRBV5-1	TRBJ2-1	TGCGCCAGCAGCTTGGAGGGACTCAATGAGCAGTTCTTC	CASSLEGLNEQFF
NA	NA	TRBV2	TRBJ1-1	TGTGCCAGCAGTGAAGAAGCATCCGTGAACACTGAAGCTTTCTTT	CASSEEASVNTEAFF
NA	NA	TRBV5-4	TRBJ1-3	TGTGCCAGCAGCTTGCGCGGGACTTCTGGAAACACCATATATTTT	CASSLRGTSGNTIYF
NA	TRBD1	TRBV7-8	TRBJ1-1	TGTGCCAGCAGCTACAGGGGTATGAACACTGAAGCTTTCTTT	CASSYRGMNTEAFF
NA	TRBD1	TRBV11-2	TRBJ2-1	TGTGCCAGCAGCATCCGACAGGGGGCGAATGAGCAGTTCTTC	CASSIRQGANEQFF